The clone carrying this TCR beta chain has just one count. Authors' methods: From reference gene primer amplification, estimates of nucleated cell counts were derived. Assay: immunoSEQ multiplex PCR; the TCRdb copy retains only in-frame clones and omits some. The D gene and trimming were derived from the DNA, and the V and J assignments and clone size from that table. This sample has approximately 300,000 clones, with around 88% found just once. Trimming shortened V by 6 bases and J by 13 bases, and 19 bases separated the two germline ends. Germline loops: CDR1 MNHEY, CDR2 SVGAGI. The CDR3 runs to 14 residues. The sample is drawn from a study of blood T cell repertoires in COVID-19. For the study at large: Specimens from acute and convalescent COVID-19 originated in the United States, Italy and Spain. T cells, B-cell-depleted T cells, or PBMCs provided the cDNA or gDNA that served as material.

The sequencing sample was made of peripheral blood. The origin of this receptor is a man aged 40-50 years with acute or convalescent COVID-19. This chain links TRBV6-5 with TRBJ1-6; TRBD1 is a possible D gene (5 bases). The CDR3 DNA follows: TGTGCCAGCAGGAGGGGCCCTATGGAGGGGCCCCTCCACTTT. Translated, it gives CASRRGPMEGPLHF.